Below, 22 T cell receptor beta chains from the same sample are listed, as sequenced in a study of blood T cell repertoires in COVID-19. The table came from immunoSEQ multiplex PCR; TCRdb's copy has only in-frame clones and leaves some out. The data contain about 300,000 clones, approximately 85% of them singletons. The specimen sequenced was peripheral blood. The receptors were sampled from a woman in her forties or fifties with acute or convalescent COVID-19.

The rearrangement links TRBV28 to TRBJ2-7; 9 bases agree with TRBD1. V trimming: 6 bases; J trimming: 6 bases; junction bases outside the gene matches: 12. CDR1 is MDHEN, CDR2 SYDVKM, per germline. The CDR3 is 15 residues long. CDR3 protein: CASRTTDRGLREQYF. The CDR3 DNA follows: TGTGCCAGCAGGACCACCGACAGGGGGTTGCGCGAGCAGTACTTC.

This chain connects TRBV3-1 (or the pseudogene TRBV3-2) to TRBJ1-3, with D perhaps matching TRBD1 (6 bases). The germline V gene encodes CDR1 LGHDT and CDR2 YNNKEL (reference sequence). The ends were cut back, 1 base at V and 9 bases at J, with 13 bases in the middle. The CDR3 loop spans 14 amino acids. CDR3: CASSQGDNGGTIYF. The CDR3 DNA follows: TGTGCCAGCAGCCAAGGGGACAACGGAGGCACCATATATTTT.

This chain connects TRBV6-4 to TRBJ1-5, with D tentatively TRBD1 (6 bases). The CDR3 sequence is 14 residues long. Per the germline V gene, CDR1 is MRHNA and CDR2 is SNTAGT. With 1 base removed from V and 6 bases from J, the gap between germline ends came to 10 bases. CDR3 nucleotides: TGTGCCAGCAGTGACTACCAGGGGAGTCAGCCCCAGCATTTT. Its translation is CASSDYQGSQPQHF.

This CDR3 reads CARDRVLTDTQYF. DNA for the CDR3: TGTGCCCGGGACAGGGTATTGACAGATACGCAGTATTTT. This chain joins TRBV30 and TRBJ2-3, with 9 positions matching TRBD1. Germline V gives CDR1 GTSNPN, CDR2 SVGIG (reference sequence). The CDR3 has 13 residues. J was trimmed by 3 bases and V by 8 bases; bases with no gene match: 6. Together with reference TRBV30 and TRBJ2-3, the CDR3 gives the full variable domain: SQTIHQWPATLVQPVGSPLSLECTVEGTSNPNLYWYRQAAGRGLQLLFYSVGIGQISSEVPQNLSASRPQDRQFILSSKKLLLSDSGFYLCARDRVLTDTQYFGPGTRLTVL.

Worth noting for this clone: This sample includes further DNA sequences coding for the same CDR3. The genes are TRBV7-3 and TRBJ2-5; maybe TRBD1 (5 bases). Trimming stripped 2 bases from V and 4 bases from J, with 8 bases between. This CDR3 is 13 amino acids long. Germline CDR1 reads SGHTA; CDR2 reads FQGTGA. The CDR3 DNA sequence: TGTGCCAGCAGCTTATCAGGGTCAGAGACCCAGTACTTC. This sequence encodes CASSLSGSETQYF.

This clone has just one count. This chain connects TRBV2 to TRBJ2-1; possibly TRBD1 for D (5 bases). The CDR3 runs 15 residues. Germline CDR1 and CDR2: SNHLY and FYNNEI. The germline V and J ends were trimmed by 4 bases and 8 bases, with 18 bases remaining between them. The CDR3 spells CASSGTRFSADEQFF. The CDR3 region has the DNA TGTGCCAGCAGTGGGACAAGGTTTAGTGCGGATGAGCAGTTCTTC.

This chain connects TRBV5-4 to TRBJ1-6, with D possibly TRBD1 on 5 matching bases. The CDR3 contains 15 residues. Trimming took off 5 bases at V and 9 bases at J, with 18 bases between the two ends. The germline gives CDR1 SGHNT, CDR2 YYREEE (reference sequence). The chain's CDR3 is CASRSRDGLGSPLHF. The CDR3 bases are TGTGCCAGCAGGAGTAGGGACGGACTAGGTTCACCCCTCCACTTT. The variable domain in full, with the rest retrieved from reference TRBV5-4 and TRBJ1-6, is ETGVTQSPTHLIKTRGQQVTLRCSSQSGHNTVSWYQQALGQGPQFIFQYYREEENGRGNFPPRFSGLQFPNYSSELNVNALELDDSALYLCASRSRDGLGSPLHFGNGTRLTVT.

The chain uses TRBV12-5 and TRBJ1-2; 10 nucleotides line up with TRBD1. The CDR3 is 13 amino acids. The V gene end was trimmed by 4 bases and the J gene end by 4 bases; junction bases not matched to a gene: 0. Germline V lookup: CDR1 LGHNT, CDR2 FRNRAP. Here the CDR3 reads CASGWDRGYGYTF. As DNA, the CDR3 is TGTGCTAGTGGTTGGGACAGGGGCTATGGCTACACCTTC.

V gene TRBV7-2 combines with J gene TRBJ1-5; no clear D. This CDR3 has 13 amino acids. Germline CDR1 is SGHTA and CDR2 is FQGNSA. V dropped 0 bases and J dropped 7 bases, with 7 bases sitting between them. CDR3 in amino acids: CASSLAGDQPQHF. The CDR3 region has the DNA TGTGCCAGCAGCTTAGCGGGCGACCAGCCCCAGCATTTT. The full variable domain, with the rest looked up from reference TRBV7-2 and TRBJ1-5, is GAGVSQSPSNKVTEKGKDVELRCDPISGHTALYWYRQSLGQGLEFLIYFQGNSAPDKSGLPSDRFSAERTGGSVSTLTIQRTQQEDSAVYLCASSLAGDQPQHFGDGTRLSIL.

This clone showed up just a few times. The chain recombines TRBV28 with TRBJ2-7; 10 bases fit TRBD1. Unmatched junction bases numbered 6, after V lost 0 bases and J lost 7 bases. The CDR3 has 15 residues. Germline V gene sequence: CDR1 MDHEN, CDR2 SYDVKM. This CDR3 is CASSLWGTGVGEQYF. The CDR3 DNA is TGTGCCAGCAGTTTATGGGGGACAGGGGTAGGGGAGCAGTACTTC.

The chain has TRBV15 and TRBJ2-3; 10 bases are a match to TRBD2. Germline CDR1 and CDR2: LNHNV and YYDKDF (reference sequence). Trimming took 1 base from V and 11 from J; bases not matched to a gene: 15. The CDR3 has 17 amino acids. The CDR3 sequence: CATSRGGAGTSAYRQYF. The CDR3 nucleotides are TGTGCCACCAGCAGAGGGGGGGCCGGGACTAGCGCCTATCGGCAGTATTTT.

This chain links TRBV7-9 with TRBJ2-3; 9 bases align to TRBD2. CDR3 length: 13 residues. V shed 8 bases and J 6 bases; nucleotides not matched to a gene: 6. The germline CDR1 and CDR2 sequences are SEHNR and FQNEAQ (reference sequence). The CDR3, as DNA: TGTGCCAGCGGGGCTAGCGGGATGGATACGCAGTATTTT. It specifies CASGASGMDTQYF.

The CDR3 nucleotides read TGTGCCATCAAGGTCGGGCAGGGCCCCTACGAGCAGTACTTC. Residues: CAIKVGQGPYEQYF. The genes are TRBV10-3 and TRBJ2-7; D is possibly TRBD1 (5 bases). V gave up 7 bases and J gave up 2 bases, with 15 bases separating them. The V gene's germline CDR1 is ENHRY and CDR2 SYGVKD. The CDR3 consists of 14 residues.

This chain uses TRBV18 with TRBJ2-7; TRBD1 agrees at 9 bases. CDR3 length: 14 residues. The V and J ends lost 2 bases and 5 bases, in that order; junction bases with no gene match: 4. Germline V lookup: CDR1 KGHSH, CDR2 LQKENI. CDR3 in DNA: TGTGCCAGCTCACCAGGGACAGGGATAGACGAGCAGTACTTC. This sequence encodes CASSPGTGIDEQYF.

The rearrangement links TRBV14 to TRBJ2-1; 9 positions agree with TRBD1. Germline trimming cut 3 bases from V and 6 bases from J; bases unmatched to any gene: 6. CDR1 and CDR2 (germline): SGHDN, FVKESK. The CDR3 runs 15 residues. The CDR3 protein is CASSQGDRVFNEQFF. In nucleotides, the CDR3 is TGTGCCAGCAGCCAGGGGGACAGGGTCTTCAATGAGCAGTTCTTC.

The CDR3 is CASSQVITGPSYNEQFF. CDR3 in DNA: TGCGCCAGCAGCCAAGTGATTACAGGGCCATCCTACAATGAGCAGTTCTTC. The rearrangement uses TRBV4-3 and TRBJ2-1, with D maybe TRBD1 (6 bases). Germline assignment: CDR1 LGHNA and CDR2 YSLEER. The CDR3 runs to 17 residues. V gave up 1 base and J gave up 1 base, with 14 bases separating them.

The chain recombines TRBV3-1 (or the pseudogene TRBV3-2) with TRBJ2-3; a possible D gene is TRBD2 (6 bases). The germline V gene encodes CDR1 LGHDT and CDR2 YNNKEL (reference sequence). V lost 0 bases to trimming and J lost 3 bases, with 13 bases between them. The CDR3 is 16 residues long. CDR3 in DNA: TGTGCCAGCAGCCAAGATGAGACGGGAGATACAGATACGCAGTATTTT. Protein product: CASSQDETGDTDTQYF.

This clone was observed a few times. The V call is TRBV28, the J call TRBJ2-7; weak D call: TRBD2 (5 bases). The CDR3 is made up of 13 amino acids. CDR1 MDHEN and CDR2 SYDVKM come from the germline V gene. Between the trimmed V and J ends, which lost 8 bases and 0 bases, there was a span of 11 bases. The CDR3 coding sequence is TGTGCCAGCTGGCAGCGGCACTCCTACGAGCAGTACTTC. Translating it yields CASWQRHSYEQYF.

The chain links TRBV12-3 or TRBV12-4 to TRBJ1-3; D gene unclear. The ends were cut back, 4 bases at V and 7 bases at J, with 11 bases in the middle. This CDR3 region has 13 residues. The DNA of the CDR3 is TGTGCCAGCAGTTCGGAACTAGGGAACACCATATATTTT. Protein: CASSSELGNTIYF.

The chain couples TRBV5-1 to TRBJ1-1; no clear D. The CDR3 is made up of 14 amino acids. Germline values: CDR1 SGHRS, CDR2 YFSETQ. V was trimmed by 0 bases and J by 2 bases, leaving 8 bases between them. CDR3 loop: CASSLAPENTEAFF. In nucleotides, the CDR3 is TGCGCCAGCAGCTTGGCCCCAGAAAACACTGAAGCTTTCTTT. Complete variable domain (other parts from reference TRBV5-1 and TRBJ1-1): KAGVTQTPRYLIKTRGQQVTLSCSPISGHRSVSWYQQTPGQGLQFLFEYFSETQRNKGNFPGRFSGRQFSNSRSEMNVSTLELGDSALYLCASSLAPENTEAFFGQGTRLTVV.

The chain combines TRBV5-1 with TRBJ2-1, with 14 bases fitting TRBD2. CDR1 and CDR2 from the germline V gene are SGHRS and YFSETQ. This CDR3 region has 17 residues. The ends lost 1 base at V and 7 bases at J; junction bases unmatched: 7. CDR3 in DNA: TGCGCCAGCAGCTTGACCACCGGGACTAGCGGGGGTAATGAGCAGTTCTTC. Translated, it gives CASSLTTGTSGGNEQFF.

This clone was found a few times. The chain links TRBV21-1 to TRBJ1-5. TRBV21-1 is marked as a pseudogene. The CDR3 is made up of 18 amino acids. The DNA of the CDR3 is TGTGCCAGCAGCAAAGGTGTCCCAAAGAGACGGGGCAATCAGCCCCAGCATTTT. This translates into CASSKGVPKRRGNQPQHF.